Listed here are 8 T cell receptor beta chains from one sample, sequenced in a study of cytomegalovirus exposure and HLA in healthy donors. The protocol was immunoSEQ multiplex PCR, while the TCRdb copy is restricted to in-frame clones and leaves out a portion. The table has fewer than 250,000 clones, approximately 87% seen once. The sample consisted of PBMCs. The receptors were gathered from a man between 18 and 29 years old in good health and CMV-seronegative.

The chain has TRBV15 and TRBJ2-1; no clear D. The length of the CDR3 is 14 residues. From germline, CDR1 is LNHNV and CDR2 YYDKDF (reference sequence). The germline V and J ends were trimmed by 0 bases and 3 bases, with 6 bases remaining between them. CDR3 protein: CATSRELDYNEQFF. Written as DNA, the CDR3 is TGTGCCACCAGCAGAGAGTTAGACTACAATGAGCAGTTCTTC.

The rearrangement links TRBV6-5 to TRBJ1-5, with 7 positions matching TRBD1. CDR3 length equals 14 residues. J lost 4 bases, V lost 5 bases, and 5 bases had no gene match. Germline values: CDR1 MNHEY, CDR2 SVGAGI. The CDR3 sequence: CASSATGPNQPQHF. CDR3 coding DNA: TGTGCCAGCAGTGCGACAGGGCCTAATCAGCCCCAGCATTTT.

The chain employs TRBV11-2 and TRBJ2-2, with TRBD2 identical over 9 bases. The CDR3 is made up of 15 amino acids. J lost 6 bases, V lost 3 bases, and 5 bases had no gene match. Germline CDR1 SGHAT, CDR2 FQNNGV. CDR3 bases: TGTGCCAGCAGCTTTGATGGCGGGAGGGCCGGGGAGCTGTTTTTT. Translating gives CASSFDGGRAGELFF. Full variable domain (missing parts from reference TRBV11-2 and TRBJ2-2): EAGVAQSPRYKIIEKRQSVAFWCNPISGHATLYWYQQILGQGPKLLIQFQNNGVVDDSQLPKDRFSAERLKGVDSTLKIQPAKLEDSAVYLCASSFDGGRAGELFFGEGSRLTVL.

V gene TRBV4-3 combines with J gene TRBJ2-7, with D maybe TRBD2 (5 bases). The germline V and J ends were trimmed by 0 bases and 3 bases, with 12 bases remaining between them. Germline-derived CDR1 and CDR2 are LGHNA and YSLEER. This CDR3 comprises 15 residues. The CDR3 reads CASSQDRASGYEQYF. In DNA, the CDR3 is TGCGCCAGCAGCCAAGATCGGGCCAGCGGCTACGAGCAGTACTTC.

This clone was picked up one time. The gene calls are TRBV11-2 and TRBJ2-1; D is perhaps TRBD2 (6 bases). The V and J ends lost 0 bases and 4 bases respectively, with 19 bases between them. From germline, CDR1 is SGHAT and CDR2 FQNNGV. The length of the CDR3 is 18 residues. Written as DNA, the CDR3 is TGTGCCAGCAGCTTAGATAAGGTTGCGGGGCCAGATTACAATGAGCAGTTCTTC. It codes for CASSLDKVAGPDYNEQFF.

The chain couples TRBV4-1 to TRBJ1-2, with TRBD1 matching 8 bases. The CDR3 covers 14 residues. The V gene end was trimmed by 1 base and the J gene end by 6 bases; junction bases not matched to a gene: 4. Germline V gives CDR1 MGHRA, CDR2 YSYEKL. This CDR3 reads CASSQGTGTHGYTF. The DNA of the CDR3 is TGCGCCAGCAGCCAAGGGACAGGGACCCATGGCTACACCTTC.

V is TRBV5-4 and J is TRBJ1-5; a weak D match, TRBD1 (5 bases). Trimming took off 1 base at V and 1 base at J, with 9 bases between the two ends. Germline V gene lookup returns CDR1 SGHNT and CDR2 YYREEE (reference sequence). This CDR3 has 15 amino acids. CDR3 DNA: TGTGCCAGCAGCTTGATGGGGGGAAGCAATCAGCCCCAGCATTTT. Its translation is CASSLMGGSNQPQHF.

This clone was observed a handful of times. The chain recombines TRBV9 with TRBJ2-1; 12 bases line up with TRBD2. Trimming at V came to 9 bases and at J to 8 bases, leaving 9 bases not matched to a gene. Germline CDR1 is SGDLS and CDR2 is YYNGEE. This CDR3 has 14 residues. The CDR3 protein is CATNLAGGPDEQFF. DNA for the CDR3: TGTGCCACCAACCTAGCGGGAGGGCCGGATGAGCAGTTCTTC.